These 10 T cell receptor beta chains share one sample of origin, sequenced in a study of metastatic and nonmetastatic thyroid tumors. Treatment of any kind had been given to no patient before thyroid surgery. MiXCR reprocessed the PCR reads for TCRdb. This sample has about 19,000 clones, with about a quarter found just once. Material for sequencing was blood. The receptors shown here come from a male donor with papillary thyroid cancer or a benign thyroid nodule (not recorded which). Some clones in this sample may be carry-over from other donors' samples.

A word on this clone: The junction and the germline gene differ at one end; a read error may be behind it. The gene calls are TRBV5-1 and TRBJ2-7; tentatively, D is TRBD2 (6 bases). Per germline, CDR1 SGHRS and CDR2 YFSETQ. The CDR3 is 16 residues long. CDR3 nucleotide sequence: TGCGCCAGCAGATTGGGGGGAGGCGGGGTCTCCTACGAGCAGTACTTC. Its translation: CASRLGGGGVSYEQYF. Using reference TRBV5-1 and TRBJ2-7 for the parts outside the CDR3, the full variable domain is KAGVTQTPRYLIKTRGQQVTLSCSPISGHRSVSWYQQTPGQGLQFLFEYFSETQRNKGNFPGRFSGRQFSNSRSEMNVSTLELGDSALYLCASRLGGGGVSYEQYFGPGTRLTVT.

Written as DNA, the CDR3 is TGTGCCAGCAGTCAATCCGGGACAGAACATTCACCCCTCCACTTT. Encoded protein: CASSQSGTEHSPLHF. The V call is TRBV28, the J call TRBJ1-6; TRBD1 matches at 7 bases. The V and J ends lost 5 bases and 8 bases, in that order; junction bases with no gene match: 9. Germline V gene data show CDR1 as MDHEN and CDR2 as SYDVKM. This CDR3 is 15 amino acids long.

The V call is TRBV19, the J call TRBJ2-3; D possibly corresponds to TRBD1 (5 bases). Per germline, CDR1 LNHDA and CDR2 SQIVND (reference sequence). CDR3 length equals 14 residues. V was shortened by 5 bases and J by 2 bases, with 11 bases between the two germline ends. The CDR3 DNA is TGTGCCAGTAGTCAGGGTCGGTACACAGATACGCAGTATTTT. Translating it yields CASSQGRYTDTQYF.

The DNA of the CDR3 is TGTGCCAGCTTGTCCTACAATGAGCAGTTCTTC. It translates to CASLSYNEQFF. V is TRBV3-1 and J is TRBJ2-1, with no clear D. The CDR3 contains 11 residues. The germline V gene has CDR1 LGHDT and CDR2 YNNKEL (reference sequence). V gave up 8 bases and J gave up 1 base, with 3 bases separating them.

The chain is built from TRBV12-3 or TRBV12-4 and TRBJ2-1; D uncertain. V dropped 2 bases and J dropped 7 bases, with 12 bases sitting between them. The CDR3 length is 14 residues. DNA of the CDR3: TGTGCCAGCAGTTTATTCGATAGTCATAATGAGCAGTTCTTC. Amino acids: CASSLFDSHNEQFF.

The chain is built from TRBV28 and TRBJ2-3; 7 bases align to TRBD2. There are 15 residues in the CDR3. The trim removed 6 bases at V and 4 bases at J, leaving 10 bases unmatched. The germline CDR1 and CDR2 sequences are MDHEN and SYDVKM. The DNA for the CDR3 is TGTGCCAGCAGCCAATCGGGGGAGGGAGCAGATACGCAGTATTTT. It yields the protein CASSQSGEGADTQYF.

This clone counts as medium-sized. The rearrangement joins TRBV27 to TRBJ1-6, with D unresolved. Germline loops: CDR1 MNHEY, CDR2 SMNVEV (reference sequence). The CDR3 has 13 amino acids. The germline V and J ends were trimmed by 4 bases and 7 bases, with 8 bases remaining between them. CDR3 residues: CASSWRENSPLHF. The CDR3 coding sequence is TGTGCCAGCAGTTGGAGGGAAAATTCACCCCTCCACTTT.

The J gene is TRBJ2-3, the V gene TRBV11-2; D ambiguous. The CDR3 spans 15 residues. Germline values: CDR1 SGHAT, CDR2 FQNNGV. Trimming left V 5 bases short and J 3 bases short, with 15 bases between. CDR3 in amino acids: CASSPHLIGTDTQYF. The CDR3 DNA reads as TGTGCCAGCAGCCCTCACCTGATTGGGACAGATACGCAGTATTTT.

The sample holds one count of this clone. The chain has TRBV11-2 and TRBJ2-7; TRBD1 matches 9 bases. This CDR3 is built from 14 residues. The germline V gene has CDR1 SGHAT and CDR2 FQNNGV. Losses at the gene ends were 3 bases for V and 5 bases for J; bases not matched to a gene: 5. The CDR3 loop reads CASSFGQGINEQYV. As DNA, the CDR3 is TGTGCCAGCAGCTTTGGACAGGGGATCAACGAGCAGTACGTC.

This chain uses TRBV12-3 or TRBV12-4 with TRBJ2-7; 8 positions match TRBD1. The trim removed 6 bases at V and 4 bases at J, leaving 14 bases unmatched. This CDR3 contains 16 residues. The CDR3 nucleotides read TGTGCCAGCAGCCCCGCTGTTGGTCAGGGGGCTTACGAGCAGTACTTC. Residues: CASSPAVGQGAYEQYF.